This passage covers 13 T cell receptor beta chains from one sample sequenced in a study of cytomegalovirus exposure and HLA in healthy donors. PCR involved 60 Vbeta and 13 Jbeta primers. Here immunoSEQ multiplex PCR was the method, and the copy in TCRdb shows in-frame clones only, minus some. The sample consists of approximately 170,000 clones, 81% of them appearing once. The sequenced sample was PBMCs. The receptors shown here come from a man between 50 and 59 years old in good health and CMV-seropositive.

The chain has TRBV6-1 and TRBJ1-1, with 7 bases matching TRBD1. This CDR3 comprises 11 residues. CDR1 and CDR2 (germline): MNHNS, SASEGT. V dropped 5 bases and J dropped 11; count of bases not matched to a gene: 5. CDR3 sequence: CASSMGQRAFF. CDR3 bases: TGTGCCAGCAGTATGGGACAGAGGGCTTTCTTT.

The chain employs TRBV28 and TRBJ2-5, with 8 bases lining up with TRBD1. This CDR3 region has 12 residues. J lost 2 bases, V lost 10 bases, and 3 bases had no gene match. Per the germline V gene, CDR1 is MDHEN and CDR2 is SYDVKM. DNA of the CDR3: TGTGCCACCAACAGGGGGCAAGAGACCCAGTACTTC. Amino acid sequence: CATNRGQETQYF.

The chain joins TRBV9 to TRBJ1-6, with a weak D call TRBD1 (6 bases). V gave up 4 bases and J gave up 7 bases, with 12 bases separating them. This CDR3 region has 14 residues. In germline, CDR1 is SGDLS, CDR2 YYNGEE. The CDR3: CASSPQGGNSPLHF. For the CDR3, the DNA is TGTGCCAGCAGCCCACAGGGAGGGAATTCACCCCTCCACTTT.

The rearrangement joins TRBV19 to TRBJ2-1; TRBD2 might be the D (5 bases). There are 12 residues in the CDR3. Trimming removed 5 bases at V and 9 bases at J, with 11 bases between. Germline-derived CDR1 and CDR2 are LNHDA and SQIVND (reference sequence). In DNA form, the CDR3 reads TGTGCCAGTAGTGGACTTCGGGGTGAGCAGTTCTTC. Translated: CASSGLRGEQFF.

The chain recombines TRBV11-2 with TRBJ1-2, with D unclear. This CDR3 region has 12 residues. Germline assignment: CDR1 SGHAT and CDR2 FQNNGV. Trimming took off 5 bases at V and 6 bases at J, with 10 bases between the two ends. CDR3 amino acids: CASSPSRDGYTF. The DNA for the CDR3 is TGTGCCAGCAGCCCTAGTCGGGATGGCTACACCTTC.

This CDR3 is CASSVGKGLARTDTQYF. CDR3 sequence (DNA): TGCGCCAGCAGTGTGGGAAAGGGACTAGCCCGCACAGATACGCAGTATTTT. This chain uses TRBV10-1 with TRBJ2-3; 9 bases match TRBD2. Germline CDR1 is WNHNN and CDR2 is SYGVQD (reference sequence). CDR3 length: 17 amino acids. The trim removed 4 bases at V and 1 base at J, leaving 9 bases unmatched.

The chain combines TRBV10-1 with TRBJ2-7, with 10 bases that match TRBD1. The germline V gene has CDR1 WNHNN and CDR2 SYGVQD (reference sequence). V was pared by 3 bases and J by 3 bases, with 5 bases of the junction left unmatched. The CDR3 sequence is 15 residues long. The CDR3 sequence: CASSDAGQGSYEQYF. CDR3 coding DNA: TGCGCCAGCAGTGACGCGGGACAGGGGAGCTACGAGCAGTACTTC.

This clone has just one count. J is TRBJ1-1 and V is TRBV4-1; D is possibly TRBD1 (6 bases). Trimming removed 4 bases from V and 0 bases from J, with 18 bases in between. The CDR3 contains 17 residues. The germline V gene encodes CDR1 MGHRA and CDR2 YSYEKL. CDR3 in amino acids: CASSRTVVEGMNTEAFF. The DNA for the CDR3 is TGCGCCAGCAGCCGGACAGTAGTTGAGGGGATGAACACTGAAGCTTTCTTT.

This clone has just a few counts. This chain links TRBV28 with TRBJ1-6, with D uncertain. V gave up 6 bases and J gave up 7 bases, with 10 bases separating them. The CDR3 consists of 13 residues. CDR1 is MDHEN and CDR2 is SYDVKM in the germline V gene. The chain's CDR3 is CASRPQQNSPLHF. CDR3 nucleotides: TGTGCCAGCAGGCCACAGCAAAATTCACCCCTCCACTTT.

This clone was seen a handful of times. The rearrangement joins TRBV28 to TRBJ2-7, with 9 bases aligning to TRBD1. CDR3 length: 16 residues. Germline V gene data show CDR1 as MDHEN and CDR2 as SYDVKM. Trimming cost V 6 bases and J 5 bases; bases outside gene matches: 14. The chain's CDR3 is CASSLPSGTGYDEQYF. CDR3 nucleotides: TGTGCCAGCAGCCTCCCATCCGGGACAGGGTACGACGAGCAGTACTTC. The variable domain in full, completed from reference TRBV28 and TRBJ2-7, reads DVKVTQSSRYLVKRTGEKVFLECVQDMDHENMFWYRQDPGLGLRLIYFSYDVKMKEKGDIPEGYSVSREKKERFSLILESASTNQTSMYLCASSLPSGTGYDEQYFGPGTRLTVT.

The chain uses TRBV28 and TRBJ2-7; maybe TRBD1 (6 bases). The V end lost 4 bases, the J end lost 7 bases, and 11 bases lay between the germline ends. The CDR3 spans 12 residues. Germline values: CDR1 MDHEN, CDR2 SYDVKM. CDR3 residues: CASSSTGWEQYF. CDR3 nucleotides: TGTGCCAGCAGTTCGACAGGTTGGGAGCAGTACTTC.

The chain recombines TRBV9 with TRBJ1-2; 9 nucleotides line up with TRBD1. The junction had 7 bases not matched to a gene; V was cut back by 3 bases and J by 4 bases. Germline CDR1 SGDLS, CDR2 YYNGEE. The CDR3 is made up of 15 amino acids. The DNA for the CDR3 is TGTGCCAGCAGCGGAGGGGACAGGGACCTCTATGGCTACACCTTC. As protein: CASSGGDRDLYGYTF. The full variable domain, in which reference TRBV9 and TRBJ1-2 provide the parts outside the CDR3, is DSGVTQTPKHLITATGQRVTLRCSPRSGDLSVYWYQQSLDQGLQFLIQYYNGEERAKGNILERFSAQQFPDLHSELNLSSLELGDSALYFCASSGGDRDLYGYTFGSGTRLTVV.

In DNA, the CDR3 is TGTGCCAGCAGCTTGGGACTTAAAGCTTTCTTT. Translating it yields CASSLGLKAFF. This sequence joins TRBV5-6 and TRBJ1-1, with no clear D. From germline, CDR1 is SGHDT and CDR2 YYEEEE. V was shortened by 0 bases and J by 9 bases, with 6 bases between the two germline ends. CDR3 length: 11 amino acids.